This T cell receptor (beta chain) came from a study of OX40 agonist ivuxolimab in advanced cancers. Looking at the study overall: Ivuxolimab, which targeted the costimulatory receptor OX40 (CD134), was an agonistic, fully human IgG2 monoclonal antibody. Intravenous ivuxolimab was administered to patients every 2 weeks at six dose levels: 0.01, 0.1, 0.3, 1.5, 3 and 10 mg/kg. Of the approximately 50 patients in dose escalation, about 19 had hepatocellular carcinoma, roughly 15 had melanoma, 9 had renal cell carcinoma and 9 had head and neck cancer. The dose-escalation cohort was about 83% male with a mean age of 60 years, ranging from roughly 20 to 80. Patients were allowed to have had prior anti-PD-1, anti-PD-L1 or anti-CTLA-4 therapy, and around 40% of the dose-escalation patients had previously received checkpoint inhibitors. Partial responses occurred in three dose-escalation patients, of whom one had hepatocellular carcinoma and two had cutaneous melanoma. The point of sequencing TCRbeta in the periphery was to test whether ivuxolimab changed TCR sequence diversity and drove clonal T-cell expansion. The monotherapy dose-escalation portion (N of about 50 patients) of the phase I ivuxolimab trial is reported in the paper.

For sequencing of the TCRbeta CDR3 region, genomic DNA was extracted from the sorted cells. The immunoSEQ Assay was used for sequencing of TCRbeta CDR3 regions. The table was pulled from immuneACCESS by TCRdb, which kept in-frame rearrangements only. Such tables lose some clones; where checked, under half of the loss comes from unresolved V genes, and the rest has no known cause. The sample has tens of thousands of clones on record, about 90% of them singletons. Of the sample, under 10% is held by the ten largest clones. The CDR3 sequence holds 14 residues, the cysteine and phenylalanine included. This entry keeps only the CDR3 DNA: 42 bases, framed from base 1. Based on the germline V gene, the CDR1 and CDR2 sequences are ENHRY and SYGVKD. Trimming costs V 4 bases and J 3 bases, and their ends lie 10 bases apart. What the work shows at the level of the full study, not this receptor alone: Low levels of normalized T-cell clonal expansion were also shown by some nonresponding patients. The antigen specificity of the clonally expanded peripheral T cells was not determined. On average, CD8+ T cells showed more expanded clones than CD4+ T cells after ivuxolimab. At doses of 0.1 to 3.0 mg/kg, clonal expansion of both CD4+ and CD8+ blood T cells was observed from baseline to week 6. In partial responders in the 0.1-3.0 mg/kg groups, normalized peripheral clonal expansion was found to be among the lowest, especially among CD8+ T cells.

The trial excluded patients who had a history of autoimmune disease or who were on systemic immunosuppression. Peripheral blood for TCR sequencing was collected from all dose cohorts at baseline, on cycle 4 day 1, and on cycle 7 day 1. The samples were taken from a phase I, first-in-human, multicenter, open-label dose-escalation trial of ivuxolimab. Adults with locally advanced or metastatic melanoma, renal cell carcinoma, hepatocellular carcinoma or head and neck squamous cell carcinoma were enrolled in the trial. Before TCR sequencing, CD4+ and CD8+ T cells were separately sorted from peripheral blood. A word on this clone: Its antigen remains undetermined. Base qualities are not provided; no much larger clone lies one nucleotide away.

The TCR comes from an adult with an advanced solid tumor such as melanoma, head and neck, liver or kidney cancer. The material was CD4+ or CD8+ T cells sorted from blood, obtained in a trial of the OX40 agonist ivuxolimab. This chain joins TRBV10-3 to TRBJ2-1; there is no confident call for the D gene. The sequenced DNA is TGTGCCATCAGTGGGGCGTCGGGCTACAATGAGCAGTTCTTC. It codes for CAISGASGYNEQFF.